One and the same sample provided the 10 T cell receptor beta chains below, sequenced in a study of T cell repertoires in cytomegalovirus infection. TCRdb recomputed calls from the reads with MiXCR, one row per CDR3 protein. This sample yields over 450,000 distinct CDR3 sequences, of which approximately 10% are seen a single time; roughly 10% belongs to the top ten. Sequences were obtained from PBMCs. The receptors here all came from a human donor in good health (CMV status not recorded). Some clones in this sample may be carry-over from other donors' samples.

CDR3 nucleotides: TGTGCCAGCTCACCCAGCAAGAACACTGAAGCTTTCTTT. This sequence encodes CASSPSKNTEAFF. This chain joins TRBV18 and TRBJ1-1; D call uncertain. Germline CDR1 KGHSH, CDR2 LQKENI. The CDR3 length is 13 residues. Trimming took 3 bases from V and 1 from J, leaving 6 bases between them.

This clonotype has just one count. The V gene is TRBV7-9, the J gene TRBJ2-2, with D maybe TRBD2 (6 bases). The CDR3 is 16 residues long. V was shortened by 2 bases and J by 6 bases, with 16 bases between the two germline ends. Germline V gene data show CDR1 as SEHNR and CDR2 as FQNEAQ (reference sequence). CDR3 DNA: TGTGCCAGCAGCTTACTTCGGCGGGGCTCTGCCGGGGAGCTGTTTTTT. Translated, it gives CASSLLRRGSAGELFF. The full variable domain, in which reference TRBV7-9 and TRBJ2-2 provide the parts outside the CDR3, is DTGVSQNPRHKITKRGQNVTFRCDPISEHNRLYWYRQTLGQGPEFLTYFQNEAQLEKSRLLSDRFSAERPKGSFSTLEIQRTEQGDSAMYLCASSLLRRGSAGELFFGEGSRLTVL.

This clonotype came up many times. The rearrangement uses TRBV24-1 and TRBJ2-1; 9 bases agree with TRBD2. With V trimmed by 5 bases and J by 1 base, 2 bases remained unmatched. This CDR3 spans 15 amino acids. Germline-derived CDR1 and CDR2 are KGHDR and SFDVKD. Here the CDR3 reads CATSVAGASYNEQFF. In DNA form, the CDR3 reads TGTGCCACCAGTGTAGCGGGGGCTTCCTACAATGAGCAGTTCTTC.

This clonotype was seen repeatedly, ten times or more. The chain combines TRBV7-2 with TRBJ2-7, with unresolved D. V was clipped by 5 bases and J by 0 bases, with 8 bases between them. The V gene's germline CDR1 is SGHTA and CDR2 FQGNSA. CDR3 length equals 13 residues. The chain's CDR3 is CASSPTSSYEQYF. CDR3 nucleotides: TGTGCCAGCAGCCCGACCAGCTCCTACGAGCAGTACTTC.

This clonotype came up many times. The V call is TRBV28, the J call TRBJ2-7, with TRBD2 as a possible D gene (6 bases). In germline, CDR1 is MDHEN, CDR2 SYDVKM. V lost 7 bases and J 2 bases, leaving 18 bases between the germline ends. This CDR3 spans 15 amino acids. The CDR3 nucleotides read TGTGCCAGCACTCTTGGGGGGACTTTCACCTACGAGCAGTACTTC. It encodes CASTLGGTFTYEQYF.

This chain joins TRBV6-5 and TRBJ2-7, with D tentatively TRBD2 (5 bases). Looked up from germline, CDR1 is MNHEY and CDR2 is SVGAGI. The CDR3 length is 14 residues. The V gene lost 4 bases and the J gene lost 4 bases, with 14 bases spanning the gap. The CDR3 nucleotides are TGTGCCAGCAGTTTCTCTAGCCTTGGGTACGAGCAGTACTTC. Translated, it gives CASSFSSLGYEQYF.

This clonotype occurred many times. V is TRBV5-4 and J is TRBJ1-4; D possibly corresponds to TRBD1 (5 bases). The CDR3 covers 16 residues. The germline CDR1 and CDR2 sequences are SGHNT and YYREEE (reference sequence). The ends were cut back, 2 bases at V and 7 bases at J, with 18 bases in the middle. Here the CDR3 reads CASSFGLGGSGEKLFF. CDR3 nucleotide sequence: TGTGCCAGCAGCTTCGGTCTTGGGGGATCCGGTGAAAAACTGTTTTTT.

This clonotype was counted ten times or more. The chain uses TRBV6-1 and TRBJ1-1; a weak D match, TRBD1 (6 bases). Between the trimmed V and J ends, which lost 6 bases and 6 bases, there was a span of 17 bases. Germline CDR1 MNHNS, CDR2 SASEGT. This CDR3 is 14 amino acids long. The CDR3 DNA sequence: TGTGCCAGCAGCGCCCGGGGCAGGGGCTCTGAAGCTTTCTTT. This encodes CASSARGRGSEAFF.

The V and J genes are TRBV5-1 and TRBJ1-2; TRBD1 matches at 8 bases. Trimming at V came to 3 bases and at J to 4 bases, leaving 5 bases not matched to a gene. Per the germline V gene, CDR1 is SGHRS and CDR2 is YFSETQ. The CDR3 has 14 residues. CDR3 DNA: TGCGCCAGCAGCTGGTCCGGGACAGGCTATGGCTACACCTTC. Translation: CASSWSGTGYGYTF.

In its sample, this clonotype was seen many times. The chain joins TRBV24-1 to TRBJ2-7; the match to TRBD2 covers 7 bases. Germline CDR1 is KGHDR and CDR2 is SFDVKD. CDR3 length equals 14 residues. Losses at the gene ends were 5 bases for V and 7 bases for J; bases not matched to a gene: 10. In DNA form, the CDR3 reads TGTGCCACCAGTGGAGGGACTATGGTCGGGGAGCAGTACTTC. It specifies CATSGGTMVGEQYF.